Listed below are T cell receptor beta chains from one sample, sequenced in a study of cytomegalovirus exposure and HLA in healthy donors. Using immunoSEQ multiplex PCR, the repertoire was profiled, and TCRdb retains in-frame clones only, with some absent. The sample includes 210,000 or so clones, approximately 84% seen only once; the top ten take about 0.25%. Material for sequencing was PBMCs. The receptors were gathered from a girl aged 2 to 10 in good health and CMV-seronegative. CDR3s include the opening cysteine and the closing phenylalanine or tryptophan. D genes are given only for firm matches. Some rows mark clone size as missing; the rest say once, few, many or name a class of expanded clone.

. TRBJ2-7 . TRBV7-8 CASSPTYEQYF TGTGCCAGCAGCCCTACCTACGAGCAGTACTTC
. TRBJ2-2 TRBD1 TRBV7-6 CASSLPRTGPNTGELFF TGTGCCAGCAGCTTACCCCGGACAGGACCGAACACCGGGGAGCTGTTTTTT
. TRBJ2-1 . TRBV1 CTSSPRPGLAGVESENEQFF TGCACCAGCAGCCCTCGGCCGGGACTAGCGGGAGTCGAGAGTGAAAATGAGCAGTTCTTC
. TRBJ1-4 TRBD1 TRBV6-5 CASSYQGQGREKLFF TGTGCCAGCAGTTACCAGGGACAGGGCAGGGAAAAACTGTTTTTT
. TRBJ2-4 TRBD2 TRBV4-1 CASSQDPLAGPKNIQYF TGCGCCAGCAGCCAAGATCCTCTAGCGGGGCCCAAAAACATTCAGTACTTC
. TRBJ2-5 . TRBV21-1 CASSTLLGRQDNQETQYF TGTGCCAGCAGCACCCTACTTGGGAGGCAGGATAACCAAGAGACCCAGTACTTC
. TRBJ2-5 TRBD1 TRBV5-1 CASSFTGVLREETQYF TGCGCCAGCAGCTTTACAGGGGTTTTGAGAGAGGAGACCCAGTACTTC
. TRBJ2-1 TRBD2 TRBV6-1 CASSEVAGGPASEQFF TGTGCCAGCAGTGAAGTAGCGGGAGGGCCGGCTAGTGAGCAGTTCTTC
. TRBJ1-1 . TRBV29-1 CSVLINTGPGTEAFF TGCAGCGTCCTCATAAACACAGGCCCAGGCACTGAAGCTTTCTTT
few TRBJ2-7 . TRBV28 CASSWDPGQSVEYEQYF TGTGCCAGCAGTTGGGACCCGGGACAATCTGTGGAGTACGAGCAGTACTTC
. TRBJ2-6 . TRBV15 CATSRDNSGANVLTF TGTGCCACCAGCAGAGACAACTCTGGGGCCAACGTCCTGACTTTC
. TRBJ2-2 . TRBV5-1 CASSWQSGELFF TGCGCCAGCAGCTGGCAGTCCGGGGAGCTGTTTTTT
few TRBJ2-3 TRBD1 TRBV5-4 CASSLRGQLTDTQYF TGTGCCAGCAGCTTGAGGGGACAGCTCACAGATACGCAGTATTTT
. TRBJ2-7 TRBD2 TRBV12-5 CASGLGSGKSYEQYF TGTGCTAGTGGTTTGGGGAGCGGGAAGTCCTACGAGCAGTACTTC
. TRBJ1-2 TRBD1 TRBV6-1 CAGGQGFYGYTF TGTGCCGGCGGACAGGGGTTCTATGGCTACACCTTC
. TRBJ1-1 . TRBV5-1 CASSPIDSYTEAFF TGCGCCAGCAGCCCTATAGACAGTTACACTGAAGCTTTCTTT
. TRBJ2-1 TRBD2 TRBV7-9 CASSLGRPQRGGYNEQFF TGTGCCAGCAGCTTAGGACGCCCCCAGCGGGGGGGTTACAATGAGCAGTTCTTC
. TRBJ2-1 . TRBV6-5 CASQMAQGNEQFF TGTGCCAGCCAAATGGCTCAGGGTAATGAGCAGTTCTTC
. TRBJ1-1 . TRBV5-1 CASSGSSGFTEAFF TGCGCCAGCAGCGGATCTTCGGGGTTCACTGAAGCTTTCTTT
. TRBJ2-3 TRBD2 TRBV6-6 CASSIRGGTDTQYF TGTGCCAGCAGTATCCGGGGGGGCACAGATACGCAGTATTTT
. TRBJ2-7 . TRBV10-2 CASRRLDEQYF TGCGCCAGCAGGAGACTAGACGAGCAGTACTTC
once TRBJ2-3 TRBD1 TRBV7-2 CASSRGRTDTQYF TGTGCCAGCAGCAGGGGGCGCACAGATACGCAGTATTTT
. TRBJ2-3 . TRBV25-1 CASSEWAEGGADTQYF TGTGCCAGCAGTGAATGGGCGGAGGGGGGGGCAGATACGCAGTATTTT
. TRBJ2-1 TRBD2 TRBV5-1 CASSTSPGTSGYNEQFF TGCGCCAGCAGCACATCTCCCGGGACTAGCGGATACAATGAGCAGTTCTTC
. TRBJ2-1 TRBD1 TRBV6-1 CASRIQGASYNEQFF TGTGCCAGCAGGATACAGGGGGCGTCGTACAATGAGCAGTTCTTC
. TRBJ2-7 TRBD2 TRBV7-2 CASSLGTSGRRSYEQYF TGTGCCAGCAGCTTAGGCACTAGCGGGAGAAGATCATACGAGCAGTACTTC
. TRBJ1-2 . TRBV5-6 CASSLPEEMRGYTF TGTGCCAGCAGCTTGCCGGAGGAGATGAGGGGCTACACCTTC